These 24 T cell receptor beta chains were all obtained from the same sample, sequenced in a study of cytomegalovirus exposure and HLA in healthy donors. The primer mix had 60 Vbeta and 13 Jbeta primers. Generated by immunoSEQ multiplex PCR, the TCRdb table keeps only in-frame clones and is missing some. The data show about 120,000 clones, approximately 80% seen once. Material for sequencing was PBMCs. These receptors came from a woman between 40 and 50 years old in good health and CMV-seronegative.

In nucleotides, the CDR3 is TGCGCCAGCAGCTCGGGACAAATATACAGCTACGAGCAGTACTTC. Its translation is CASSSGQIYSYEQYF. The chain combines TRBV5-1 with TRBJ2-7; tentative D call: TRBD1 (6 bases). From germline, CDR1 is SGHRS and CDR2 YFSETQ. Trimming removed 3 bases from V and 3 bases from J, with 16 bases in between. The CDR3 covers 15 residues.

The chain joins TRBV5-1 to TRBJ1-6, with a tentative D call TRBD1 (6 bases). The CDR3 loop spans 15 amino acids. Germline V lookup: CDR1 SGHRS, CDR2 YFSETQ. V was trimmed by 1 base and J by 7 bases, leaving 12 bases between them. DNA for the CDR3: TGCGCCAGCAGCTTGACTGCAGGGGCAAATTCACCCCTCCACTTT. It yields the protein CASSLTAGANSPLHF.

The CDR3 sequence is CASSYSDRMNTEAFF. The CDR3 nucleotides are TGTGCCAGCAGTTACTCGGACAGAATGAACACTGAAGCTTTCTTT. V is TRBV6-5 and J is TRBJ1-1, with a possible D match to TRBD1 (6 bases). Deletions cut 0 bases from V and 0 bases from J, with 8 bases between. This CDR3 comprises 15 residues. Germline CDR1 MNHEY, CDR2 SVGAGI.

The rearrangement uses TRBV29-1 and TRBJ1-2; D is perhaps TRBD1 (5 bases). CDR3 length: 15 amino acids. V shed 8 bases and J shed 4 bases, with 23 bases lying between them. The germline V gene has CDR1 SQVTM and CDR2 ANQGSEA. The CDR3: CSIDFPSAQGYGYTF. The DNA of the CDR3 is TGCAGCATCGACTTCCCCTCCGCGCAGGGCTATGGCTACACCTTC.

This chain joins TRBV2 and TRBJ2-5; 8 bases match TRBD2. CDR3 size: 13 residues. Germline V gene lookup returns CDR1 SNHLY and CDR2 FYNNEI. Trimming cost V 11 bases and J 1 base; bases outside gene matches: 6. CDR3 protein: CAVQRGSQETQYF. CDR3 sequence (DNA): TGTGCCGTGCAGCGGGGGAGCCAAGAGACCCAGTACTTC.

V usage is TRBV15 and J usage is TRBJ1-2, with 9 positions matching TRBD1. CDR1 LNHNV and CDR2 YYDKDF come from the germline V gene (reference sequence). V trimming: 1 base; J trimming: 7 bases; junction bases outside the gene matches: 4. This CDR3 is 14 amino acids long. The CDR3 DNA reads as TGTGCCACCAGCAGAGTAGACAGGGGGGGTGGCTACACCTTC. Translation: CATSRVDRGGGYTF. The variable domain in full, with the rest retrieved from reference TRBV15 and TRBJ1-2, is DAMVIQNPRYQVTQFGKPVTLSCSQTLNHNVMYWYQQKSSQAPKLLFHYYDKDFNNEADTPDNFQSRRPNTSFCFLDIRSPGLGDTAMYLCATSRVDRGGGYTFGSGTRLTVV.

The chain is built from TRBV5-8 and TRBJ1-2; TRBD1 matches at 10 bases. The CDR3 consists of 14 residues. J gave up 8 bases and V 0 bases, and 4 bases lay outside the gene matches. Germline lookup yields CDR1 SGHTS and CDR2 YDEGEE. CDR3 protein: CASSLGQGAFGYTF. The CDR3 DNA sequence: TGTGCCAGCAGCTTGGGACAGGGGGCATTCGGCTACACCTTC.

The chain couples TRBV5-1 to TRBJ2-3; D unclear. Looked up from germline, CDR1 is SGHRS and CDR2 is YFSETQ. Trimming took 4 bases from V and 3 from J, leaving 15 bases between them. The CDR3 length is 15 residues. CDR3 DNA sequence: TGCGCCAGCAGCGGTTCCAGCGCCCCGACAGATACGCAGTATTTT. Protein product: CASSGSSAPTDTQYF.

This clone has more than one count but fewer than ten. CDR3 region: CASSLTTGNTEAFF. The CDR3 DNA follows: TGCGCCAGCAGCCTCACTACAGGGAACACTGAAGCTTTCTTT. The rearrangement joins TRBV5-1 to TRBJ1-1, with D possibly TRBD1 on 5 matching bases. Germline loops: CDR1 SGHRS, CDR2 YFSETQ. V was shortened by 4 bases and J by 1 base, with 11 bases between the two germline ends. This CDR3 region has 14 residues.

This chain joins TRBV5-1 and TRBJ2-2; D remains ambiguous. Trimming took 1 base from V and 2 from J, leaving 9 bases between them. The CDR3 spans 15 residues. The germline V gene has CDR1 SGHRS and CDR2 YFSETQ. This chain's CDR3 is CASSLSSLNTGELFF. CDR3 coding DNA: TGCGCCAGCAGCTTGTCGAGCCTAAACACCGGGGAGCTGTTTTTT.

The chain recombines TRBV4-2 with TRBJ2-7; 12 positions match TRBD2. After removal of 4 bases from V and 0 bases from J, the junction contained 1 base not matched to a gene. CDR1 and CDR2 (germline): LGHNA, YNFKEQ. The CDR3 runs to 15 residues. CDR3 protein: CASSRTSGASYEQYF. The CDR3 DNA follows: TGTGCCAGCAGCCGGACTAGCGGGGCCTCCTACGAGCAGTACTTC.

The rearrangement links TRBV7-9 to TRBJ2-4; D is perhaps TRBD2 (5 bases). The germline V gene has CDR1 SEHNR and CDR2 FQNEAQ (reference sequence). V lost 5 bases and J lost 2, with 10 bases in between. The CDR3 length is 14 residues. The CDR3 coding sequence is TGTGCCAGCAGCCCGCCGGGGTCCAAAAACATTCAGTACTTC. Translated: CASSPPGSKNIQYF.

The V gene is TRBV28, the J gene TRBJ2-7; 7 bases are a match to TRBD2. J was trimmed by 7 bases and V by 6 bases; bases with no gene match: 15. The CDR3 length is 15 residues. CDR1 is MDHEN, CDR2 SYDVKM, per germline. CDR3: CASRPNSGGRNEQYF. For the CDR3, the DNA is TGTGCCAGCAGACCAAATTCGGGGGGTAGGAATGAGCAGTACTTC.

V gene TRBV11-1 combines with J gene TRBJ2-1; TRBD2 matches at 10 bases. Per the germline V gene, CDR1 is SGHAT and CDR2 is FQDESV (reference sequence). The CDR3 loop spans 14 amino acids. With V trimmed by 6 bases and J by 6 bases, 5 bases remained unmatched. Here the CDR3 DNA reads TGTGCCAGCAGGAGAGCGGGGGGGCGCAATGAGCAGTTCTTC. This codes for CASRRAGGRNEQFF.

V gene TRBV4-3 combines with J gene TRBJ2-1; 12 bases map to TRBD2. Germline assignment: CDR1 LGHNA and CDR2 YSLEER. This CDR3 is 15 amino acids long. The V and J ends lost 3 bases and 7 bases, in that order; junction bases with no gene match: 4. CDR3 loop: CASSHLAGGSNEQFF. Written as DNA, the CDR3 is TGCGCCAGCAGCCACCTAGCGGGAGGGAGTAATGAGCAGTTCTTC.

This clone was seen a handful of times. V gene TRBV5-4 combines with J gene TRBJ1-2; 8 nucleotides agree with TRBD1. CDR3 size: 14 residues. J lost 8 bases, V lost 0 bases, and 6 bases had no gene match. The V gene's germline CDR1 is SGHNT and CDR2 YYREEE (reference sequence). DNA for the CDR3: TGTGCCAGCAGCTTGGTTCAGGGGGCGGAAGGCTACACCTTC. Its protein product is CASSLVQGAEGYTF.

The chain is built from TRBV7-2 and TRBJ2-1, with D unresolved. Trimming removed 3 bases from V and 7 bases from J, with 10 bases in between. The CDR3 loop spans 13 amino acids. Germline values: CDR1 SGHTA, CDR2 FQGNSA. The CDR3 loop reads CASSFFERNEQFF. In DNA form, the CDR3 reads TGTGCCAGCAGCTTTTTTGAGAGGAATGAGCAGTTCTTC.

V usage is TRBV7-3 and J usage is TRBJ2-5; 7 bases line up with TRBD1. J was trimmed by 4 bases and V by 2 bases; bases with no gene match: 4. This CDR3 has 14 residues. Looked up from germline, CDR1 is SGHTA and CDR2 is FQGTGA. The CDR3: CASSLGDSRETQYF. CDR3 DNA sequence: TGTGCCAGCAGCTTAGGGGACAGCCGAGAGACCCAGTACTTC.

The chain couples TRBV21-1 to TRBJ1-3; the table calls TRBD1, which could not be checked here. TRBV21-1 is a listed pseudogene. CDR3 size: 15 residues. CDR3 sequence reads: CASSKAGQGIKSWNF. In nucleotides, the CDR3 is TGTGCCAGCAGCAAAGCGGGACAGGGCATCAAATCCTGGAATTTT.

Only one count was recorded for this clone. The chain couples TRBV14 to TRBJ2-3; no definite D call. The germline CDR1 and CDR2 sequences are SGHDN and FVKESK. Trimming removed 4 bases at V and 8 bases at J, with 16 bases between. This CDR3 spans 14 amino acids. The CDR3 coding sequence is TGTGCCAGCAGCCTACAATTCCCGTCGGGTACGCAGTATTTT. Its translation is CASSLQFPSGTQYF.

The rearrangement joins TRBV7-2 to TRBJ2-6, with TRBD1 matching 7 bases. The V gene end was trimmed by 1 base and the J gene end by 0 bases; junction bases not matched to a gene: 3. Germline CDR1 and CDR2: SGHTA and FQGNSA. CDR3 length: 17 residues. The CDR3 is CASSLVAGGSGANVLTF. The CDR3 DNA follows: TGTGCCAGCAGCTTAGTGGCAGGGGGCTCTGGGGCCAACGTCCTGACTTTC.

This chain connects TRBV4-3 to TRBJ2-2; D is uncertain. The germline V and J ends were trimmed by 1 base and 4 bases, with 7 bases remaining between them. The CDR3 covers 14 residues. Per germline, CDR1 LGHNA and CDR2 YSLEER. The CDR3 loop reads CASSQGDLTGELFF. In DNA form, the CDR3 reads TGCGCCAGCAGCCAAGGAGATCTCACCGGGGAGCTGTTTTTT.

This chain uses TRBV13 with TRBJ1-6; D not certain. V gave up 3 bases and J gave up 10 bases, with 7 bases separating them. The V gene's germline CDR1 is PRHDT and CDR2 FYEKMQ (reference sequence). The length of the CDR3 is 12 residues. CDR3 in DNA: TGTGCCAGCAGCTTTCTTCGGTCACCCCTCCACTTT. This gives the protein CASSFLRSPLHF.

The chain couples TRBV7-6 to TRBJ2-3; 9 nucleotides match TRBD2. V trimming: 5 bases; J trimming: 1 base; junction bases outside the gene matches: 1. Germline-derived CDR1 and CDR2 are SGHVS and FNYEAQ. This CDR3 has 14 amino acids. CDR3 coding DNA: TGTGCCAGCAGCCAGCGGGGGGGCACAGATACGCAGTATTTT. Translating it yields CASSQRGGTDTQYF.